Here is one T cell receptor (beta chain) with its context. No antigen is known for it. This table comes from immunoSEQ multiplex PCR, and its TCRdb copy is limited to in-frame clones, with some not included. The sample yields 1.6 million or so clones, more than 95% seen once. The entry originates in a study of shared clonotypes between healthy human individuals. Study at large: Each donor's CD8 memory used one plate, CD8 naive two, each CD4 subset three.

This CDR3 is built from 18 residues. The trim removed 8 bases at V and 0 bases at J, leaving 10 bases unmatched. Germline-derived CDR1 and CDR2 are SNHLY and FYNNEI. Points from the study as a whole: A handful of donors had roughly 5% of their naive CD4 clonotypes in common. Sequencing of the sorted subsets was shown by rarefaction to be incomplete despite large depth. Sample collection involved blood only; tissue repertoires are likely different.

Material for sequencing was naive CD4+ T cells sorted from blood. This sample's subset: CD45RA+ positively selected. The sequence was obtained from a man aged 25-40 years in good health. The J gene is TRBJ2-1, the V gene TRBV2; 13 bases are shared with TRBD2. The chain's CDR3 is CASRRLAGGLGSYNEQFF. The CDR3 DNA reads TGTGCCAGCCGCAGACTAGCGGGAGGTCTTGGCTCCTACAATGAGCAGTTCTTC.